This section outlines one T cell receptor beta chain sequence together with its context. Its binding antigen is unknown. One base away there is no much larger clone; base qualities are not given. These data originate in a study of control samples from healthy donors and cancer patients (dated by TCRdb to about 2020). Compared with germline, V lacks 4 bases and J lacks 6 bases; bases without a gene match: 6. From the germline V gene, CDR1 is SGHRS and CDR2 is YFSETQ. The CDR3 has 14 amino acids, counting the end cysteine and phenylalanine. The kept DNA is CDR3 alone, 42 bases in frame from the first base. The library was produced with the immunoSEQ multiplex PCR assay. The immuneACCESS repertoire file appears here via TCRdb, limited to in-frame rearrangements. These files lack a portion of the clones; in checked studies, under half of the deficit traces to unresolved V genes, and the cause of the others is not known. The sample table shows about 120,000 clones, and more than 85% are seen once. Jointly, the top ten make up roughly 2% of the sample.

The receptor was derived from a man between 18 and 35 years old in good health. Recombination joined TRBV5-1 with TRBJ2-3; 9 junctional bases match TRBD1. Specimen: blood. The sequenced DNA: TGCGCCAGCAGCCTACGGACAGGGGTTGATACGCAGTATTTT. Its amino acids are CASSLRTGVDTQYF. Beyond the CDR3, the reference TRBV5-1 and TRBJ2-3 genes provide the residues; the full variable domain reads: KAGVTQTPRYLIKTRGQQVTLSCSPISGHRSVSWYQQTPGQGLQFLFEYFSETQRNKGNFPGRFSGRQFSNSRSEMNVSTLELGDSALYLCASSLRTGVDTQYFGPGTRLTVL.